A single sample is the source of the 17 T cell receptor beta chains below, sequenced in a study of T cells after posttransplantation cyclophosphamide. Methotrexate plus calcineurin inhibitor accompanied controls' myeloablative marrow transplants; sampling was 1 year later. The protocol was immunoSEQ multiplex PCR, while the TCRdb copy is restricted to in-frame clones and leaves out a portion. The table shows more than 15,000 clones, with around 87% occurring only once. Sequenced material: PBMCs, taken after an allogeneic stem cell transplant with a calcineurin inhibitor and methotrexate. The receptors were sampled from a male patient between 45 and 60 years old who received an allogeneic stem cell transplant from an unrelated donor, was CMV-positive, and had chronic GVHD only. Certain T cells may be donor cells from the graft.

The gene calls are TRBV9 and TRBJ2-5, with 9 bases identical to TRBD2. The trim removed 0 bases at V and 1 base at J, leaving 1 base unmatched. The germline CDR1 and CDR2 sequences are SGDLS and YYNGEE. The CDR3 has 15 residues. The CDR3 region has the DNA TGTGCCAGCAGCGTAGGGCGGGGGGGCCAAGAGACCCAGTACTTC. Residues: CASSVGRGGQETQYF.

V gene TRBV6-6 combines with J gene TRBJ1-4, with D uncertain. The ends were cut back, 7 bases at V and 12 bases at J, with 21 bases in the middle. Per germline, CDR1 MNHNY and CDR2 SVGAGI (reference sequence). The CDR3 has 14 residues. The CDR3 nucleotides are TGTGCCAGCACCGACGACGCTTGGGCTGTGGAACTGTTTTTT. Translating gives CASTDDAWAVELFF.

CDR3 in amino acids: CASSPGQAQNYGYTF. The CDR3 DNA sequence: TGTGCCAGCAGCCCTGGACAGGCTCAAAACTATGGCTACACCTTC. This chain joins TRBV7-2 and TRBJ1-2; 7 nucleotides match TRBD1. CDR3 size: 15 residues. V was pared by 5 bases and J by 2 bases, with 8 bases of the junction left unmatched. Looked up from germline, CDR1 is SGHTA and CDR2 is FQGNSA.

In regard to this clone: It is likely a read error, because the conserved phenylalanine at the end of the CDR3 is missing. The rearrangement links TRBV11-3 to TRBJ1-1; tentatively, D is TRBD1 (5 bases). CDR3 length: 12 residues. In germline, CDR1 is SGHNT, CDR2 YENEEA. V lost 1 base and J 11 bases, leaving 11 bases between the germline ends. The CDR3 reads CASSLGPGRAFL. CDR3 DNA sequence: TGTGCCAGCAGCTTAGGTCCAGGGAGGGCTTTCCTT.

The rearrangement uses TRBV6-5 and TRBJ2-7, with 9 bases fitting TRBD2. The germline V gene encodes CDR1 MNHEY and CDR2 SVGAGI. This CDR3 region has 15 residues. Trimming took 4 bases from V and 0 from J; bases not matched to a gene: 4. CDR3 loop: CASSSQTSGSYEQYF. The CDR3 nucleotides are TGTGCCAGCAGTTCTCAGACTAGCGGCTCCTACGAGCAGTACTTC.

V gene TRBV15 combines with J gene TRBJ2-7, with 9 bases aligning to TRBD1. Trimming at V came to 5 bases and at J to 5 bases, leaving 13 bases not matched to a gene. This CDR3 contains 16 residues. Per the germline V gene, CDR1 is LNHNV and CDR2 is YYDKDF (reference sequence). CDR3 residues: CATSGNPGQGRDEQYF. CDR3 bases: TGTGCCACCAGCGGTAATCCGGGACAGGGCAGGGACGAGCAGTACTTC.

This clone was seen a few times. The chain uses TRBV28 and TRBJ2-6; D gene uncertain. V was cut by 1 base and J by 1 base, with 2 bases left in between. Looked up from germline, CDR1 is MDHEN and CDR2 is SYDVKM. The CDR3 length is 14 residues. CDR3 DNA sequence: TGTGCCAGCAGTTTATCATCTGGGGCCAACGTCCTGACTTTC. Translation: CASSLSSGANVLTF.

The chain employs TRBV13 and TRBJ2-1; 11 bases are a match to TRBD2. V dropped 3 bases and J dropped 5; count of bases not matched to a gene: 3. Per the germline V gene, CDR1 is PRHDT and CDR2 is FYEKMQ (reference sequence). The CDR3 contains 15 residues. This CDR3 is CASSFTSGSHNEQFF. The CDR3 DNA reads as TGTGCCAGCAGCTTCACTAGCGGGAGCCACAATGAGCAGTTCTTC. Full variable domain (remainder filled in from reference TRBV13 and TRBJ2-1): AAGVIQSPRHLIKEKRETATLKCYPIPRHDTVYWYQQGPGQDPQFLISFYEKMQSDKGSIPDRFSAQQFSDYHSELNMSSLELGDSALYFCASSFTSGSHNEQFFGPGTRLTVL.

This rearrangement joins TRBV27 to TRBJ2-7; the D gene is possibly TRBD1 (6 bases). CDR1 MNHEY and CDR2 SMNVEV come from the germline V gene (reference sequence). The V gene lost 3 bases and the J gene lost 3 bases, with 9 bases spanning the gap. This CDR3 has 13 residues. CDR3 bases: TGTGCCAGCAGTTTCACAGGGAACTACGAGCAGTACTTC. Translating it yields CASSFTGNYEQYF.

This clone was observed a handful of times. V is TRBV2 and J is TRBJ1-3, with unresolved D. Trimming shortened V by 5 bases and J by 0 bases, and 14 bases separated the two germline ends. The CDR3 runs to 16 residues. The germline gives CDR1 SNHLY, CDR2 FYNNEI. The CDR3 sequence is CASSSSRDHSGNTIYF. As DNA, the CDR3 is TGTGCCAGCAGTTCCTCACGGGATCACTCTGGAAACACCATATATTTT.

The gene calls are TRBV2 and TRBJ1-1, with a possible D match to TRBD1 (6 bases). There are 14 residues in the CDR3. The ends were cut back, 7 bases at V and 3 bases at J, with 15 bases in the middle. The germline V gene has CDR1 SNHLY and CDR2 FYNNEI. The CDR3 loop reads CASIVGAWDTEAFF. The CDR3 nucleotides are TGTGCCAGCATAGTGGGGGCGTGGGACACTGAAGCTTTCTTT.

This CDR3 is CASNQAGGPYNEQFF. The CDR3 DNA sequence: TGTGCCAGCAACCAGGCGGGGGGCCCCTACAATGAGCAGTTCTTC. The rearrangement uses TRBV27 and TRBJ2-1, with 8 bases aligning to TRBD2. This CDR3 has 15 amino acids. From germline, CDR1 is MNHEY and CDR2 SMNVEV (reference sequence). The V and J ends lost 7 bases and 2 bases, in that order; junction bases with no gene match: 7.

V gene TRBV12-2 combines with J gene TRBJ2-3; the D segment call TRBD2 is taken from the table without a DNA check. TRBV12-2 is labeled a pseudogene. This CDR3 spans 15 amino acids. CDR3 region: CASRSLAGSTDTQYF. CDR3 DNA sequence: TGTGCAAGTCGCTCCCTAGCGGGAAGCACAGATACGCAGTATTTT.

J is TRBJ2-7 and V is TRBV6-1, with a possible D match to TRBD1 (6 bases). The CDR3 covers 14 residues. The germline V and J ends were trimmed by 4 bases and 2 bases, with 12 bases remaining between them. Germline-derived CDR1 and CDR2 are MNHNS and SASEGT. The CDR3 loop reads CASSGIQGPYEQYF. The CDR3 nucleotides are TGTGCCAGCAGTGGCATACAGGGCCCCTACGAGCAGTACTTC.

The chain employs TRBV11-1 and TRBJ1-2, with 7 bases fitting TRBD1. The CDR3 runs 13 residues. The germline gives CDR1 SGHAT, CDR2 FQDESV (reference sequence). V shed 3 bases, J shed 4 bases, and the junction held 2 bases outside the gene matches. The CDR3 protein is CASSLRTGYGYTF. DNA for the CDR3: TGTGCCAGCAGCTTGAGGACAGGCTATGGCTACACCTTC. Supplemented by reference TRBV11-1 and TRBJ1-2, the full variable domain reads EAEVAQSPRYKITEKSQAVAFWCDPISGHATLYWYRQILGQGPELLVQFQDESVVDDSQLPKDRFSAERLKGVDSTLKIQPAELGDSAMYLCASSLRTGYGYTFGSGTRLTVV.

CDR3 sequence (DNA): TGTGCCAGCAGTTTGGGCAGGGTGGCAGATACGCAGTATTTT. As protein: CASSLGRVADTQYF. The chain joins TRBV28 to TRBJ2-3; maybe TRBD1 (5 bases). The length of the CDR3 is 14 residues. V was shortened by 3 bases and J by 4 bases, with 11 bases between the two germline ends. Germline assignment: CDR1 MDHEN and CDR2 SYDVKM.

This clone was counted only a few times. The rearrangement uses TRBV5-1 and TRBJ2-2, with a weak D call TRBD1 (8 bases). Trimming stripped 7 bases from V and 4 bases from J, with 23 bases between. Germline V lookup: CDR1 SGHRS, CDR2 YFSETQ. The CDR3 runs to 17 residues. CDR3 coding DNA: TGCGCCAGCGACTCCGGGGGGAGGACAGGGCCCACCGGGGAGCTGTTTTTT. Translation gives CASDSGGRTGPTGELFF.